These 8 T cell receptor beta chains came from one sample sequenced in a study of blood T cell repertoires in COVID-19. Sequencing used immunoSEQ multiplex PCR; TCRdb keeps in-frame clones, though not all of them. This table has some 320,000 clones, over 75% appearing once. Sequenced material: peripheral blood. Receptors originate from a woman in her forties or fifties who had recovered from COVID-19.

This CDR3 reads CASTVSGNTIYF. CDR3 nucleotide sequence: TGTGCCAGCACGGTCTCTGGAAACACCATATATTTT. The chain uses TRBV28 and TRBJ1-3; D call uncertain. Germline V gene sequence: CDR1 MDHEN, CDR2 SYDVKM. The CDR3 has 12 residues. With 7 bases removed from V and 0 bases from J, the gap between germline ends came to 4 bases. Full variable domain (outside the CDR3, taken from reference TRBV28 and TRBJ1-3): DVKVTQSSRYLVKRTGEKVFLECVQDMDHENMFWYRQDPGLGLRLIYFSYDVKMKEKGDIPEGYSVSREKKERFSLILESASTNQTSMYLCASTVSGNTIYFGEGSWLTVV.

The chain joins TRBV28 to TRBJ2-3; 8 bases line up with TRBD2. This CDR3 region has 15 residues. CDR1 and CDR2 (germline): MDHEN, SYDVKM. V shed 5 bases and J 4 bases; nucleotides not matched to a gene: 8. The CDR3 region is CASSPGGAQADTQYF. CDR3 in DNA: TGTGCCAGCAGTCCCGGGGGGGCCCAAGCAGATACGCAGTATTTT. Together with reference TRBV28 and TRBJ2-3, the CDR3 gives the full variable domain: DVKVTQSSRYLVKRTGEKVFLECVQDMDHENMFWYRQDPGLGLRLIYFSYDVKMKEKGDIPEGYSVSREKKERFSLILESASTNQTSMYLCASSPGGAQADTQYFGPGTRLTVL.

The chain recombines TRBV7-2 with TRBJ2-2, with D possibly TRBD1 on 5 matching bases. The CDR3 has 15 residues. Germline V gene sequence: CDR1 SGHTA, CDR2 FQGNSA. V lost 5 bases, J lost 3 bases, and 13 bases lay in between. CDR3 DNA: TGTGCCAGCAGCCTAGTGTGGGGCGACACCGGGGAGCTGTTTTTT. It specifies CASSLVWGDTGELFF.

This clone was counted a single time. This chain joins TRBV9 and TRBJ1-1, with 8 bases matching TRBD1. Germline V gene lookup returns CDR1 SGDLS and CDR2 YYNGEE. This CDR3 has 15 residues. The V gene end was trimmed by 4 bases and the J gene end by 0 bases; junction bases not matched to a gene: 5. The CDR3 sequence: CASSPRQGMNTEAFF. CDR3 in DNA: TGTGCCAGCAGCCCTCGACAGGGGATGAACACTGAAGCTTTCTTT.

V gene TRBV7-2 combines with J gene TRBJ2-3; TRBD2 agrees at 9 bases. After removal of 2 bases from V and 4 bases from J, the junction contained 4 bases not matched to a gene. CDR3 size: 15 residues. The germline gives CDR1 SGHTA, CDR2 FQGNSA. The DNA of the CDR3 is TGTGCCAGCAGCTTAATTAGCGGGAGTTCAGATACGCAGTATTTT. Protein product: CASSLISGSSDTQYF.

The V call is TRBV4-3, the J call TRBJ2-3; 12 bases align to TRBD2. The CDR3 is made up of 17 amino acids. J gave up 2 bases and V 4 bases, and 7 bases lay outside the gene matches. Germline-derived CDR1 and CDR2 are LGHNA and YSLEER. The CDR3 reads CASSPLASGGVTDTQYF. CDR3 coding DNA: TGCGCCAGCAGCCCCCTTGCTAGCGGGGGGGTCACAGATACGCAGTATTTT.

For this clone: The sample holds other DNA sequences that translate to the same CDR3. This rearrangement joins TRBV27 to TRBJ2-7; 8 bases line up with TRBD1. This CDR3 is built from 14 residues. With 3 bases clipped from V and 2 bases from J, the junction kept 3 bases outside the gene matches. The germline CDR1 and CDR2 sequences are MNHEY and SMNVEV (reference sequence). CDR3 protein: CASSFGTGAYEQYF. The CDR3 DNA is TGTGCCAGCAGTTTCGGGACAGGCGCCTACGAGCAGTACTTC.

The chain is built from TRBV12-2 and TRBJ2-1; whether TRBD2, the table's D call, matches the DNA was not checked. TRBV12-2 is marked as a pseudogene. This CDR3 is 16 amino acids long. CDR3 sequence (DNA): TGTGCAAGTCGCCCGCGACTAGCGGGGGGGTACAATGAGCAGTTCTTC. It codes for CASRPRLAGGYNEQFF.